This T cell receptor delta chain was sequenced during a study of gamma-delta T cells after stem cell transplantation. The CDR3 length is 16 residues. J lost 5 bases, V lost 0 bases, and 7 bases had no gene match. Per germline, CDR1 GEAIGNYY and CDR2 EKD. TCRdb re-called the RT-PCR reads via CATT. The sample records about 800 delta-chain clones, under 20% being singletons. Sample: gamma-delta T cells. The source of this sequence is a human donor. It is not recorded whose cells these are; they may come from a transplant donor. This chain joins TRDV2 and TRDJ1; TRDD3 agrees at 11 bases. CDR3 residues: CACDTMTVGDTDKLIF. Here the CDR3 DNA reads TGTGCCTGTGACACCATGACGGTGGGGGATACGGATAAACTCATCTTT.